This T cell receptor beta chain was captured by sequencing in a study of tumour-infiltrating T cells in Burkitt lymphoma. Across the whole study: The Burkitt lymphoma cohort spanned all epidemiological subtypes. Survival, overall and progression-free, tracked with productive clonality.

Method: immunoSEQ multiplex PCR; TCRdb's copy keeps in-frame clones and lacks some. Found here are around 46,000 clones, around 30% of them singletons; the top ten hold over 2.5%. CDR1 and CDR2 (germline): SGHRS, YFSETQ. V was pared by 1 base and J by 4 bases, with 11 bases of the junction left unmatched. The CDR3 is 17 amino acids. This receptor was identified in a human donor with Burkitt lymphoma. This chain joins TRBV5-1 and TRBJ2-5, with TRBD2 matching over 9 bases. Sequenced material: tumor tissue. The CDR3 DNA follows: TGCGCCAGCAGCTTGACCATTAGCGGGGGCACCCCAGAGACCCAGTACTTC. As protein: CASSLTISGGTPETQYF.